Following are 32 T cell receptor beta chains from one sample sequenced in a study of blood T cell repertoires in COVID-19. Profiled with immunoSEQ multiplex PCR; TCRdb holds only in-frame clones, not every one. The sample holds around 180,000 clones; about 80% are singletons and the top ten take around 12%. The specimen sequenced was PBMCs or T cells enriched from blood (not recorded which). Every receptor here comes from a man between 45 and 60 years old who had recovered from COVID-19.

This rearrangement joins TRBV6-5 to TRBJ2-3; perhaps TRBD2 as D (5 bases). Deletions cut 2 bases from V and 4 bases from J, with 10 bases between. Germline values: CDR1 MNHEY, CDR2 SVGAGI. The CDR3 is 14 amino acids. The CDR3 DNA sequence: TGTGCCAGCAGTTACGGGGTAGCGTCAGATACGCAGTATTTT. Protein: CASSYGVASDTQYF.

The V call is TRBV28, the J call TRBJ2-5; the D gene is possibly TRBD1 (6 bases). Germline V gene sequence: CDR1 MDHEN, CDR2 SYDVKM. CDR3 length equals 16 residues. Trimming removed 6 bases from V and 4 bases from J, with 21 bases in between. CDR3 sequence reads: CASSSHLTGPLETQYF. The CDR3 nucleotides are TGTGCCAGCAGCTCTCACCTCACAGGGCCACTAGAGACCCAGTACTTC.

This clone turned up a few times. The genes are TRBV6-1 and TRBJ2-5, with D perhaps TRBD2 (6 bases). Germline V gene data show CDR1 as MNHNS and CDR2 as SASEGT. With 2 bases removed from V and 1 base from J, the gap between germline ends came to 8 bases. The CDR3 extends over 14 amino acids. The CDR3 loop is CASSEPGLQETQYF. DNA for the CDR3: TGTGCCAGCAGTGAACCGGGACTCCAAGAGACCCAGTACTTC.

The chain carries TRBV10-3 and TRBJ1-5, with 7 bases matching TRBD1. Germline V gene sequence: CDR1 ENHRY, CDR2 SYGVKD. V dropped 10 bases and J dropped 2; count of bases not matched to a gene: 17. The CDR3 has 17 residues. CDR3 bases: TGTGCCACCTCCGGGACAGCGAATATCGGGGGCAATCAGCCCCAGCATTTT. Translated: CATSGTANIGGNQPQHF.

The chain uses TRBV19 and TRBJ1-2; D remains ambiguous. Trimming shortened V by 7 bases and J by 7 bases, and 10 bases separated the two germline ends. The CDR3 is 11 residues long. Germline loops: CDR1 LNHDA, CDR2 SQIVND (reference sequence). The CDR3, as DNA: TGTGCCAGTACCATGGGGAGTGGCTACACCTTC. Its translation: CASTMGSGYTF.

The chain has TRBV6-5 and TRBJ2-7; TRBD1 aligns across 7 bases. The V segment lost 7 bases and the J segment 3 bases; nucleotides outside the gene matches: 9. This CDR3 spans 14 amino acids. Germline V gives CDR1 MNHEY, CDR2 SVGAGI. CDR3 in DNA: TGTGCCAGCACCCCCAGGACAGGATTCTACGAGCAGTACTTC. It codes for CASTPRTGFYEQYF.

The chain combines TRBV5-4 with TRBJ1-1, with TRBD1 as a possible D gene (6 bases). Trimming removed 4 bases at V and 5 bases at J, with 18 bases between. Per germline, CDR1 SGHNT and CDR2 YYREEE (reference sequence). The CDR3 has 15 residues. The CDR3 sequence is CASSPGIIGGTEAFF. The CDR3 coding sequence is TGTGCCAGCAGCCCGGGGATAATAGGGGGTACTGAAGCTTTCTTT.

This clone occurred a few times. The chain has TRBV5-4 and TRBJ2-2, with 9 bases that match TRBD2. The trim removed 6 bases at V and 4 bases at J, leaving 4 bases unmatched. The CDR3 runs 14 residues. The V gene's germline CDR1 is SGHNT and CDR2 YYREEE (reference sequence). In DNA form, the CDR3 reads TGTGCCAGCACGCGGGGGGGTGGCACCGGGGAGCTGTTTTTT. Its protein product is CASTRGGGTGELFF. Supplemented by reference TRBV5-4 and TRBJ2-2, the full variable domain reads ETGVTQSPTHLIKTRGQQVTLRCSSQSGHNTVSWYQQALGQGPQFIFQYYREEENGRGNFPPRFSGLQFPNYSSELNVNALELDDSALYLCASTRGGGTGELFFGEGSRLTVL.

This chain's CDR3 is CASSLTGTGEMNGYTF. CDR3 coding DNA: TGCGCCAGCAGCTTAACCGGGACAGGGGAAATGAATGGCTACACCTTC. This sequence joins TRBV5-1 and TRBJ1-2, with 10 bases aligning to TRBD1. Germline CDR1 SGHRS, CDR2 YFSETQ. This CDR3 comprises 16 residues. J gave up 6 bases and V 2 bases, and 10 bases lay outside the gene matches.

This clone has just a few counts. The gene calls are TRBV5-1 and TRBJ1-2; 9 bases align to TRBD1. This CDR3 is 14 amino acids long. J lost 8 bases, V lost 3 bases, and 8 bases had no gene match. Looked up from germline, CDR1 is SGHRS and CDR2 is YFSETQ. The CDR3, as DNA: TGCGCCAGCAGCTCCGGGACAGGGTTTGCCGGCTACACCTTC. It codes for CASSSGTGFAGYTF.

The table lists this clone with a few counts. The CDR3 region is CASSSLAGGRETQYF. The DNA of the CDR3 is TGTGCCAGCAGTAGCCTAGCGGGGGGGCGGGAGACCCAGTACTTC. This sequence joins TRBV2 and TRBJ2-5, with 12 bases matching TRBD2. The CDR3 runs to 15 residues. V was pared by 5 bases and J by 5 bases, with 6 bases of the junction left unmatched. Germline V gene sequence: CDR1 SNHLY, CDR2 FYNNEI.

Written as DNA, the CDR3 is TGTGCCAGCAGCGTAGGGATCTCAGGGCAGGGGGCGAAAGAGACCCAGTACTTC. Its translation: CASSVGISGQGAKETQYF. This chain links TRBV9 with TRBJ2-5, with 8 bases identical to TRBD1. The CDR3 extends over 18 amino acids. The V gene end was trimmed by 0 bases and the J gene end by 3 bases; junction bases not matched to a gene: 13. Germline V CDR1 and CDR2: SGDLS, YYNGEE.

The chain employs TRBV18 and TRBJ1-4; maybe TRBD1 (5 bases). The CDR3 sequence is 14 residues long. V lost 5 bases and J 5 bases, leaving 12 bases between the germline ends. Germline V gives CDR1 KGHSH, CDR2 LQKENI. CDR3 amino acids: CASSSSGGNEKLFF. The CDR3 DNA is TGTGCCAGCTCATCGAGTGGGGGGAATGAAAAACTGTTTTTT.

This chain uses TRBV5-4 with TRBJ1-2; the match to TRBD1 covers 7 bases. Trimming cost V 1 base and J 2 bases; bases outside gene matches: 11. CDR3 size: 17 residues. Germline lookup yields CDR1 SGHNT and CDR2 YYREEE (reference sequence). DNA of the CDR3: TGTGCCAGCAGCTTGAGGGGGCTAGGCCCGACAAACTATGGCTACACCTTC. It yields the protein CASSLRGLGPTNYGYTF.

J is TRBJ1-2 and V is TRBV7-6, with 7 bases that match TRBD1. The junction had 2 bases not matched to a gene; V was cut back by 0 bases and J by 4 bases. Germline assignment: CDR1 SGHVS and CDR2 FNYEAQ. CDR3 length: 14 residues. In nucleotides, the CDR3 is TGTGCCAGCAGCTTAGCAGGGGGCAGCTATGGCTACACCTTC. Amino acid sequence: CASSLAGGSYGYTF.

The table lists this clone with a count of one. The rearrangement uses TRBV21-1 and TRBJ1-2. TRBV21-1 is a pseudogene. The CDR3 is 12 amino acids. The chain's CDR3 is CASSKVRGGYTF. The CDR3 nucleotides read TGTGCCAGCAGCAAAGTTCGGGGGGGCTACACCTTC.

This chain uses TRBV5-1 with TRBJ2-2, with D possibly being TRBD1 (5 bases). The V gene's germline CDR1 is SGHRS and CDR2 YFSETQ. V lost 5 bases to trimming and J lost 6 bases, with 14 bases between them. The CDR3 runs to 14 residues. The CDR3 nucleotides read TGCGCCAGCAGGCCAGGGATTCTGTCCGGGGAGCTGTTTTTT. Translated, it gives CASRPGILSGELFF. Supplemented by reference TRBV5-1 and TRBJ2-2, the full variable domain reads KAGVTQTPRYLIKTRGQQVTLSCSPISGHRSVSWYQQTPGQGLQFLFEYFSETQRNKGNFPGRFSGRQFSNSRSEMNVSTLELGDSALYLCASRPGILSGELFFGEGSRLTVL.

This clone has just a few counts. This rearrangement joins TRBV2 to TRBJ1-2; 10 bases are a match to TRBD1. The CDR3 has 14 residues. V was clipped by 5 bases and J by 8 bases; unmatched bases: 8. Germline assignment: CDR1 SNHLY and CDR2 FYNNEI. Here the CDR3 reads CASSSTGGGRGYTF. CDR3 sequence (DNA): TGTGCCAGCAGTTCGACAGGGGGCGGACGAGGCTACACCTTC.

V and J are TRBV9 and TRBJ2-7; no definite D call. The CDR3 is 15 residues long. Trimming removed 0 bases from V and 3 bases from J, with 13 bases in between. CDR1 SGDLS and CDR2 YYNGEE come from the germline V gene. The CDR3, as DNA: TGTGCCAGCAGCGTAGGTGCTACCGCAAGCTACGAGCAGTACTTC. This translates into CASSVGATASYEQYF.

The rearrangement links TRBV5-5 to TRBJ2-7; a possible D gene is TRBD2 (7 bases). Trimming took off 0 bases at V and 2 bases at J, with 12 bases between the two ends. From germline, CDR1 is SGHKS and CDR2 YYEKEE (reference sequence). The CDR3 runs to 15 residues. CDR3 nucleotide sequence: TGTGCCAGCAGCTTGGACGGCGGGGGCACCTACGAGCAGTACTTC. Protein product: CASSLDGGGTYEQYF.

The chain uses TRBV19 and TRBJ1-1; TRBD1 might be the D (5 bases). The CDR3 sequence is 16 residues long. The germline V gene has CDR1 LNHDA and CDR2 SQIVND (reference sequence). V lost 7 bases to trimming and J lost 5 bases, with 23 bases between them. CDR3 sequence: CASTDPRQGGYTEAFF. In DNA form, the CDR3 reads TGTGCCAGTACGGACCCCAGGCAGGGAGGGTATACTGAAGCTTTCTTT.

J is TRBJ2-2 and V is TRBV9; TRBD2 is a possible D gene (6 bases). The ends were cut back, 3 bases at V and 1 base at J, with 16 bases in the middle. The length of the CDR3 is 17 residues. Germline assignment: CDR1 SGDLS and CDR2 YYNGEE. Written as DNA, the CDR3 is TGTGCCAGCAGCGACAGTTCCGGGACTGAGAACACCGGGGAGCTGTTTTTT. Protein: CASSDSSGTENTGELFF.

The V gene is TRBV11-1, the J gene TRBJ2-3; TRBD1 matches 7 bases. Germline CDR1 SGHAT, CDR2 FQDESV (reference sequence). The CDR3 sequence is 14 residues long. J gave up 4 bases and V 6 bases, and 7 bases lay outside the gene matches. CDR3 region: CASRPDRLADTQYF. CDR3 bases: TGTGCCAGCAGGCCGGACAGGCTCGCAGATACGCAGTATTTT.

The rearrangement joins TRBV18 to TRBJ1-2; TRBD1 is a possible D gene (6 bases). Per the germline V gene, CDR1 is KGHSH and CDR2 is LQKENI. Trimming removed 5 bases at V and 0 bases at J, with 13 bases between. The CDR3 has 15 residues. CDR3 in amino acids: CASSTGRGSNYGYTF. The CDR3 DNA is TGTGCCAGCTCAACAGGCAGGGGTTCTAACTATGGCTACACCTTC.

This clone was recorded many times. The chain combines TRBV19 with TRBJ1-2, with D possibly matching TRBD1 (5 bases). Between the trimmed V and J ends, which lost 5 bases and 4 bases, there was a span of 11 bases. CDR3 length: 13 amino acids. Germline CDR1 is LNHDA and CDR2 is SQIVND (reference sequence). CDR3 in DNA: TGTGCCAGTAGTCGCGACAGAACCTATGGCTACACCTTC. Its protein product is CASSRDRTYGYTF.

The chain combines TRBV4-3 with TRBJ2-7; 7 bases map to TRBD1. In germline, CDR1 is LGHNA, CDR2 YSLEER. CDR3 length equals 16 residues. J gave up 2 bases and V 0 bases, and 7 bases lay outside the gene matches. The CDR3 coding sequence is TGCGCCAGCAGCCAAGACTTTAGGGGGCTCCCCTACGAGCAGTACTTC. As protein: CASSQDFRGLPYEQYF.

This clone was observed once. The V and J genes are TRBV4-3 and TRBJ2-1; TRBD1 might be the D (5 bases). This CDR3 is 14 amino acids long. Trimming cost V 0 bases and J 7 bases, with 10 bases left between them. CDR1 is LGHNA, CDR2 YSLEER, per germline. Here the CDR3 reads CASSQDSGLNEQFF. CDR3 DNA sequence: TGCGCCAGCAGCCAAGATTCAGGGCTAAATGAGCAGTTCTTC.

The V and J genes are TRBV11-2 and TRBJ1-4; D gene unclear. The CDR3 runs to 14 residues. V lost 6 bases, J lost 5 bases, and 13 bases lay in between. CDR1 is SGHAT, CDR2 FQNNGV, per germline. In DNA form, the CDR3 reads TGTGCCAGCAGTCGTCGACAAAGAAATGAAAAACTGTTTTTT. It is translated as CASSRRQRNEKLFF.

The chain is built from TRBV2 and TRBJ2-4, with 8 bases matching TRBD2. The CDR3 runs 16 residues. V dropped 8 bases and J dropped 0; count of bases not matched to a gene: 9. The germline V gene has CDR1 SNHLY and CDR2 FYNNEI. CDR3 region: CASLKPSGRAKNIQYF. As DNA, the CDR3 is TGTGCCAGCTTGAAGCCCAGCGGGAGAGCCAAAAACATTCAGTACTTC.

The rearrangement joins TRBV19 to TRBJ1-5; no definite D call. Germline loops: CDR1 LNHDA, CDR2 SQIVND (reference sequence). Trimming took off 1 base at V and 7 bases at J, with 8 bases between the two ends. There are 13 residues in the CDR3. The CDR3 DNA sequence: TGTGCCAGTAGTATAGGGTACGGGCAGCCCCAGCATTTT. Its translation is CASSIGYGQPQHF.

The DNA for the CDR3 is TGCGCCAGCAGCTCGGGGACAGCCCTGAACACTGAAGCTTTCTTT. It yields the protein CASSSGTALNTEAFF. The chain has TRBV5-1 and TRBJ1-1; 7 nucleotides align to TRBD1. CDR3 length: 15 residues. In germline, CDR1 is SGHRS, CDR2 YFSETQ. The V gene end was trimmed by 3 bases and the J gene end by 0 bases; junction bases not matched to a gene: 5.

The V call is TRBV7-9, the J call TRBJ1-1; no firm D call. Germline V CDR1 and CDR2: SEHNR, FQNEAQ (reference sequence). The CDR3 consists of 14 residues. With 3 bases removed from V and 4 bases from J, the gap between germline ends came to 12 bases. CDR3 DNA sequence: TGTGCCAGCAGCTTGGCCGTGAGCGGCACTGAAGCTTTCTTT. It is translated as CASSLAVSGTEAFF.